The subject of this entry is one T cell receptor (beta chain). Its antigen is not identified. The data stem from a study of beta chain features in type 1 diabetes. General observations from the study: Any role of HLA type in TCRB rearrangement remained unresolved here. Significant though moderate, a shortening of TCRB CDR3s appeared in all four CD4+ subsets of Type 1 diabetes patients.

CDR1 is MDHEN, CDR2 SYDVKM, per germline. V lost 6 bases and J 4 bases, leaving 19 bases between the germline ends. The CDR3 has 15 amino acids. cDNA synthesis used the whole RNA isolate, giving expressed TCRB sequences. The table came from immunoSEQ multiplex PCR; TCRdb's copy has only in-frame clones and leaves some out. The profile shows some 660,000 clones, more than 12% of them singletons. Sequences were obtained from naive CD4+ T cells from blood. The chain recombines TRBV28 with TRBJ2-7; D perhaps matches TRBD1 (7 bases). The sequence came from a young man with type 1 diabetes. CDR3 in DNA: TGTGCCAGCAGCCCCGGTGGAGGGGGCTCTTACGAGCAGTACTTC. This codes for CASSPGGGGSYEQYF.